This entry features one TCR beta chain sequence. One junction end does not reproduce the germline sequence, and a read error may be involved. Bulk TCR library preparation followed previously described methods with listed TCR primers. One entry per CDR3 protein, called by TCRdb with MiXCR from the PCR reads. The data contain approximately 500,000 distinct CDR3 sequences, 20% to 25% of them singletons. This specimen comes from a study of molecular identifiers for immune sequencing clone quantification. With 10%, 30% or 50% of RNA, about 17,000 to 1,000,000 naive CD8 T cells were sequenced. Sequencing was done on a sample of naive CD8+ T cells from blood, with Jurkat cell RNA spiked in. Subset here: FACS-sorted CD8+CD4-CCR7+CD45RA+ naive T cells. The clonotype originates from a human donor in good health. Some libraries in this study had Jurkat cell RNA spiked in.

CDR3 coding DNA: TGTGCCAGCAGCTTGGGCGGAAACACTGAAACTTTCTTT. Protein sequence: CASSLGGNTETFF. The chain couples TRBV5-3 to TRBJ1-1; no definite D call. TRBV5-3 is an ORF for which the function is uncertain. The CDR3 runs to 13 residues.